The present entry profiles one T cell receptor beta chain with its context. The CDR3 is made up of 13 amino acids. The germline V and J ends were trimmed by 0 bases and 3 bases, with 6 bases remaining between them. Germline CDR1 reads SEHNR; CDR2 reads FQNEAQ (reference sequence). Seattle enrolled patients during active infection and tracked them longitudinally. The source of the sample is a study of blood T cell repertoires in COVID-19. Assay used: immunoSEQ multiplex PCR; TCRdb lists only in-frame clones, some missing. The repertoire holds 200,000 to 250,000 clones, with more than 80% as singletons.

The clonotype comes from a man under 40 with COVID-19, enrolled during active disease. Specimen: peripheral blood. The genes are TRBV7-9 and TRBJ2-7, with D uncertain. The CDR3 DNA reads TGTGCCAGCAGCTTAGCGGCAAACTACGAGCAGTACTTC. Translated, it gives CASSLAANYEQYF.